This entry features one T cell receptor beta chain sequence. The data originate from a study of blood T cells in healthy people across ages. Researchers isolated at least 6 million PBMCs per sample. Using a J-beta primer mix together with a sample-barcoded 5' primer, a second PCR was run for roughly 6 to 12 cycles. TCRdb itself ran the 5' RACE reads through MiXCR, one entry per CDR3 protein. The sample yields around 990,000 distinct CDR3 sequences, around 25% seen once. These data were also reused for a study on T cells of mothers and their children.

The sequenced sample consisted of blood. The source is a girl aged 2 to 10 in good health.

The CDR3 here is CASSESTSGPTQETQYF. The CDR3 region has the DNA TGTGCCAGCAGTGAGTCGACTAGCGGGCCGACCCAAGAGACCCAGTACTTC. The chain joins TRBV25-1 to TRBJ2-5, with 10 bases lining up with TRBD2. CDR1 MGHDK and CDR2 SYGVNS come from the germline V gene. V lost 3 bases and J lost 1; bases outside the gene matches: 8. The CDR3 is 17 amino acids.